The rows below give T cell receptor beta chains drawn from one sample of a study of shared clonotypes between healthy human individuals. Libraries were prepared by immunoSEQ multiplex PCR; TCRdb keeps only in-frame clonotypes and omits some of them. The sample records 730,000 or so clones, roughly 70% being singletons. Material: memory CD4+ T cells sorted from blood. Receptor source: a woman aged 30 to 39 in good health. CDR3s include the opening cysteine and the closing phenylalanine or tryptophan. Fields, in order: D gene, V gene, clone size, J gene, CDR3 protein, CDR3 DNA. D genes are given only for firm matches. Only part of the rows carry a size: once, few, many, or a class if the clone is expanded.

TRBD1	TRBV2	.	TRBJ2-5	CASSQGDQETQYF	TGTGCCAGCAGCCAGGGGGATCAAGAGACCCAGTACTTC
TRBD1	TRBV28	.	TRBJ1-5	CASSLGVQGAGNQPQHF	TGTGCCAGCAGTTTGGGTGTCCAGGGGGCAGGCAATCAGCCCCAGCATTTT
TRBD2	TRBV18	.	TRBJ2-6	CASSPGTSGSGANVLTF	TGTGCCAGCTCACCCGGGACTAGCGGCTCTGGGGCCAACGTCCTGACTTTC
TRBD1	TRBV5-6	once	TRBJ2-7	CASSYWDSSYEQYF	TGTGCCAGCAGCTATTGGGACAGCTCCTACGAGCAGTACTTC
.	TRBV11-3	.	TRBJ1-3	CASSLGRAGNTIYF	TGTGCCAGCAGCTTAGGCAGAGCGGGAAACACCATATATTTT
.	TRBV14	few	TRBJ1-5	CASSDWQRGWPQHF	TGTGCCAGCAGCGATTGGCAGAGGGGGTGGCCCCAGCATTTT
TRBD2	TRBV5-1	.	TRBJ2-5	CASSISGWVAGPETQYF	TGCGCCAGCAGCATAAGCGGTTGGGTAGCGGGACCAGAGACCCAGTACTTC
.	TRBV15	many	TRBJ2-4	CATSRDLGSGAKNIQYF	TGTGCCACCAGCAGAGATCTAGGGAGTGGCGCCAAAAACATTCAGTACTTC
TRBD1	TRBV5-5	.	TRBJ1-4	CASSAGTGFMATNEKLFF	TGTGCCAGCAGCGCCGGGACAGGGTTTATGGCAACTAATGAAAAACTGTTTTTT
TRBD1	TRBV27	few	TRBJ1-2	CASSSDRVSGYTF	TGTGCCAGCAGCTCCGACAGGGTGAGCGGCTACACCTTC
.	TRBV5-6	.	TRBJ1-1	CASSRIPSSSNTEAFF	TGTGCCAGCAGTCGAATCCCTAGCAGTTCAAACACTGAAGCTTTCTTT
.	TRBV19	.	TRBJ1-2	CASSMPQRYGYTF	TGTGCCAGTAGTATGCCACAGCGATATGGCTACACCTTC
TRBD1	TRBV11-2	.	TRBJ1-5	CASSLVQGVNQPQHF	TGTGCCAGCAGCTTAGTTCAGGGGGTCAATCAGCCCCAGCATTTT
.	TRBV6-5	.	TRBJ2-7	CASSYGRTSSYEQYF	TGTGCCAGCAGTTATGGCAGGACGAGCTCCTACGAGCAGTACTTC
.	TRBV2	once	TRBJ1-5	CASKELNQPQHF	TGTGCCAGCAAAGAACTGAATCAGCCCCAGCATTTT
.	TRBV6-4	once	TRBJ2-1	CASSQGASNEQFF	TGTGCCAGCAGCCAAGGGGCAAGCAATGAGCAGTTCTTC